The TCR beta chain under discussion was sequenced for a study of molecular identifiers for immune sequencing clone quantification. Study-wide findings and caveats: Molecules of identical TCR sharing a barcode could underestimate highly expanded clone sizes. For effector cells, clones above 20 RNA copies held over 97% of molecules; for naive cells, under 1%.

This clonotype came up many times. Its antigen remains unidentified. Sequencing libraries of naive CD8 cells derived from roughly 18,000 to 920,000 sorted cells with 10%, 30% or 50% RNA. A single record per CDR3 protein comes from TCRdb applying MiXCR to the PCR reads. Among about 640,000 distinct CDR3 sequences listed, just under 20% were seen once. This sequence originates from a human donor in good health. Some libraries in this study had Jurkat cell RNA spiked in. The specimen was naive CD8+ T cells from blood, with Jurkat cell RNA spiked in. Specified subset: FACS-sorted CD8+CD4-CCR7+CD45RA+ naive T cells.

This CDR3 is CAWSLDGGPTDTQYF. DNA of the CDR3: TGTGCCTGGAGTCTAGATGGGGGCCCCACAGATACGCAGTATTTT. The chain uses TRBV30 and TRBJ2-3, with a possible D match to TRBD1 (6 bases). Germline lookup yields CDR1 GTSNPN and CDR2 SVGIG (reference sequence). This CDR3 is 15 amino acids long. V dropped 2 bases and J dropped 2 bases, with 14 bases sitting between them.